Below, 27 T cell receptor beta chains from the same sample are listed, as sequenced in a study of T cells in Graves' hyperthyroidism and ophthalmopathy. TCR beta CDR3 region amplification was performed from RNA transcripts. The TCR CDR3 first-round RT-PCR relied on the HTBI primer set. One entry per CDR3 protein, called by TCRdb with MiXCR from the multiplex PCR reads. Here the sample spans 330,000 or so distinct CDR3 sequences, around 20% being singletons. The sample taken for sequencing was blood. The receptor source for this set is a man aged 50 to 60 with Graves' ophthalmopathy.

In its sample, this clonotype was seen many times. The chain couples TRBV6-1 to TRBJ1-1, with D unresolved. Per germline, CDR1 MNHNS and CDR2 SASEGT. This CDR3 comprises 13 residues. V dropped 6 bases and J dropped 3 bases, with 11 bases sitting between them. Written as DNA, the CDR3 is TGTGCCAGCAGATTCGATCGGCACACTGAAGCTTTCTTT. As protein: CASRFDRHTEAFF.

This clonotype was seen repeatedly, ten times or more. This chain uses TRBV6-1 with TRBJ1-1, with a weak D call TRBD1 (5 bases). V shed 6 bases and J shed 1 base, with 12 bases lying between them. Germline CDR1 is MNHNS and CDR2 is SASEGT. The CDR3 consists of 14 residues. The CDR3 DNA is TGTGCCAGCAGAAGGGACCCGTCGAACACTGAAGCTTTCTTT. This gives the protein CASRRDPSNTEAFF.

V gene TRBV6-7 combines with J gene TRBJ2-1, with 7 bases fitting TRBD2. TRBV6-7 is an ORF for which the function is uncertain. This CDR3 has 13 residues. V shed 8 bases and J 9 bases; nucleotides not matched to a gene: 10. CDR3 nucleotides: TGTGCCAGCGTCTGGGCGGGACTAATTGAGCAGTTCTTC. This codes for CASVWAGLIEQFF.

This clonotype was found a few times. The J gene is TRBJ2-4, the V gene TRBV10-2; 7 bases map to TRBD2. J gave up 4 bases and V 0 bases, and 6 bases lay outside the gene matches. The CDR3 has 16 residues. CDR1 and CDR2 (germline): WSHSY, SAAADI. The CDR3 reads CASSESRGSGKNIQYF. The CDR3 nucleotides are TGCGCCAGCAGTGAGTCGCGCGGGAGCGGAAAAAACATTCAGTACTTC.

The rearrangement links TRBV6-1 to TRBJ1-1; unclear D gene. Germline loops: CDR1 MNHNS, CDR2 SASEGT. V lost 6 bases to trimming and J lost 0 bases, with 17 bases between them. This CDR3 is 16 amino acids long. This CDR3 reads CASSRALPSLNTEAFF. CDR3 coding DNA: TGTGCCAGCAGCCGAGCGTTGCCCTCATTGAACACTGAAGCTTTCTTT.

V gene TRBV2 combines with J gene TRBJ1-1, with D unclear. With 4 bases removed from V and 8 bases from J, the gap between germline ends came to 14 bases. The CDR3 covers 13 residues. Germline V CDR1 and CDR2: SNHLY, FYNNEI. CDR3 sequence (DNA): TGTGCCAGCAGTGGAACTGAGTGGGGAGAAGCTTTCTTT. Translated: CASSGTEWGEAFF.

This sequence joins TRBV11-2 and TRBJ2-2; D is undetermined. Deletions cut 1 base from V and 7 bases from J, with 10 bases between. The CDR3 has 14 amino acids. Germline CDR1 and CDR2: SGHAT and FQNNGV. The CDR3 region has the DNA TGTGCCAGCAGCTTAGCGAGGACCCTCGGGGAGCTGTTTTTT. Protein sequence: CASSLARTLGELFF.

The chain is built from TRBV6-1 and TRBJ2-5; 7 bases are shared with TRBD2. The CDR3 spans 14 residues. Germline V gene sequence: CDR1 MNHNS, CDR2 SASEGT. Trimming took 2 bases from V and 5 from J; bases not matched to a gene: 5. CDR3 region: CASSERGVGETQYF. In DNA, the CDR3 is TGTGCCAGCAGTGAACGGGGGGTCGGTGAGACCCAGTACTTC.

This clonotype was seen a few times. This chain joins TRBV15 and TRBJ1-1; the D gene is possibly TRBD1 (6 bases). Trimming left V 1 base short and J 10 bases short, with 13 bases between. The CDR3 is made up of 13 amino acids. The germline gives CDR1 LNHNV, CDR2 YYDKDF (reference sequence). The CDR3 DNA sequence: TGTGCCACCAGCAGAGTCGCAGGGGTAACAGCTTTCTTT. It encodes CATSRVAGVTAFF. The variable domain in full, with the rest retrieved from reference TRBV15 and TRBJ1-1, is DAMVIQNPRYQVTQFGKPVTLSCSQTLNHNVMYWYQQKSSQAPKLLFHYYDKDFNNEADTPDNFQSRRPNTSFCFLDIRSPGLGDTAMYLCATSRVAGVTAFFGQGTRLTVV.

This clonotype was detected ten times or more. The V gene is TRBV7-3, the J gene TRBJ1-1; 8 bases agree with TRBD1. The junction had 3 bases not matched to a gene; V was cut back by 2 bases and J by 1 base. The germline V gene encodes CDR1 SGHTA and CDR2 FQGTGA. The CDR3 is made up of 15 amino acids. CDR3 sequence (DNA): TGTGCCAGCAGCTTAGACGGACAGGGGAACACTGAAGCTTTCTTT. This sequence encodes CASSLDGQGNTEAFF.

V usage is TRBV11-2 and J usage is TRBJ2-3, with 13 bases fitting TRBD2. CDR3 length: 19 amino acids. V shed 3 bases, J shed 3 bases, and the junction held 12 bases outside the gene matches. Per germline, CDR1 SGHAT and CDR2 FQNNGV. CDR3 sequence (DNA): TGTGCCAGCAGCTTCAGACAGGGGCCGGGACTAGCGGGAACAGATACGCAGTATTTT. Its protein is CASSFRQGPGLAGTDTQYF.

J is TRBJ1-2 and V is TRBV4-2, with D possibly being TRBD1 (6 bases). This CDR3 contains 15 residues. V gave up 0 bases and J gave up 4 bases, with 12 bases separating them. Germline-derived CDR1 and CDR2 are LGHNA and YNFKEQ. The CDR3 DNA reads TGTGCCAGCAGCCAAGATTGGGACATACGCTATGGCTACACCTTC. Residues: CASSQDWDIRYGYTF.

This clonotype was counted between two and nine times. V usage is TRBV19 and J usage is TRBJ1-2; D may be TRBD1 (5 bases). V gave up 5 bases and J gave up 14 bases, with 18 bases separating them. The germline gives CDR1 LNHDA, CDR2 SQIVND (reference sequence). The CDR3 extends over 12 amino acids. CDR3 sequence: CASSSRQGSFTF. The CDR3 nucleotides read TGTGCCAGTAGTTCGCGCCAGGGTTCGTTTACCTTC.

V gene TRBV6-5 combines with J gene TRBJ2-7, with 7 bases aligning to TRBD2. Germline lookup yields CDR1 MNHEY and CDR2 SVGAGI. The ends lost 0 bases at V and 3 bases at J; junction bases unmatched: 5. The CDR3 length is 15 residues. The CDR3 DNA reads as TGTGCCAGCAGTTACTCTTGGAGCGGGAACTACGAGCAGTACTTC. Translating gives CASSYSWSGNYEQYF.

The V and J genes are TRBV19 and TRBJ1-5; 9 bases line up with TRBD1. Per the germline V gene, CDR1 is LNHDA and CDR2 is SQIVND (reference sequence). V lost 2 bases to trimming and J lost 3 bases; unmatched junction nucleotides: 5. The CDR3 runs 16 residues. The CDR3 is CASSITGTGYNQPQHF. CDR3 in DNA: TGTGCCAGTAGTATAACAGGGACAGGGTACAATCAGCCCCAGCATTTT.

In this sample, this clonotype turned up a few times. The genes are TRBV15 and TRBJ1-1; 7 bases are a match to TRBD1. This CDR3 has 17 residues. Germline V lookup: CDR1 LNHNV, CDR2 YYDKDF (reference sequence). V was pared by 0 bases and J by 1 base, with 8 bases of the junction left unmatched. The CDR3 is CATSRDLGGRGNTEAFF. The CDR3 bases are TGTGCCACCAGCAGAGATCTAGGGGGCCGAGGGAACACTGAAGCTTTCTTT.

The table lists this clonotype with a few counts. V gene TRBV19 combines with J gene TRBJ2-3, with 12 positions matching TRBD2. CDR3 size: 13 residues. Germline V lookup: CDR1 LNHDA, CDR2 SQIVND (reference sequence). The junction had 2 bases not matched to a gene; V was cut back by 9 bases and J by 4 bases. The CDR3: CASGLAGSDTQYF. CDR3 coding DNA: TGTGCCAGCGGACTAGCGGGATCAGATACGCAGTATTTT.

The genes are TRBV9 and TRBJ1-1; 11 nucleotides match TRBD1. The length of the CDR3 is 16 residues. Trimming at V came to 3 bases and at J to 4 bases, leaving 8 bases not matched to a gene. Germline V gene sequence: CDR1 SGDLS, CDR2 YYNGEE. In nucleotides, the CDR3 is TGTGCCAGCAGCGCCGGGACAGGGGGGGGGATCACTGAAGCTTTCTTT. Its protein product is CASSAGTGGGITEAFF.

This chain connects TRBV20-1 to TRBJ2-5; D is unclear. V was pared by 3 bases and J by 0 bases, with 8 bases between. This CDR3 is built from 13 residues. CDR1 is DFQATT, CDR2 SNEGSKA, per germline (reference sequence). CDR3 sequence (DNA): TGCAGTGCTAGTAGGGCTTACCAAGAGACCCAGTACTTC. It yields the protein CSASRAYQETQYF.

In its sample, this clonotype was seen many times. CDR3 region: CASTPLLAYEQFF. The CDR3 nucleotides read TGTGCCAGCACGCCCCTACTAGCGTATGAGCAGTTCTTC. V and J are TRBV2 and TRBJ2-1, with TRBD2 matching over 7 bases. This CDR3 region has 13 residues. Germline assignment: CDR1 SNHLY and CDR2 FYNNEI. Trimming took 7 bases from V and 8 from J; bases not matched to a gene: 8.

The chain links TRBV7-9 to TRBJ2-5, with D hard to call. Trimming shortened V by 4 bases and J by 0 bases, and 18 bases separated the two germline ends. Germline CDR1 and CDR2: SEHNR and FQNEAQ (reference sequence). The CDR3 contains 17 residues. The CDR3 DNA sequence: TGTGCCAGCAGCTCCGCCGGTTCGACCCCTTACCAAGAGACCCAGTACTTC. It encodes CASSSAGSTPYQETQYF.

At least ten counts were recorded for this clonotype. The chain combines TRBV28 with TRBJ2-7, with 8 bases fitting TRBD1. The CDR3 covers 16 residues. Losses at the gene ends were 3 bases for V and 0 bases for J; bases not matched to a gene: 7. The germline V gene encodes CDR1 MDHEN and CDR2 SYDVKM. The DNA of the CDR3 is TGTGCCAGCAGTTTTGGGGACAGGTTTAGCTCCTACGAGCAGTACTTC. It codes for CASSFGDRFSSYEQYF.

Only a few counts were recorded for this clonotype. This chain uses TRBV6-1 with TRBJ2-1, with D perhaps TRBD1 or TRBD2 (5 bases each). The CDR3 is 19 amino acids. Trimming pared 5 bases from V and 7 bases from J, leaving 30 bases between. The germline V gene has CDR1 MNHNS and CDR2 SASEGT. DNA for the CDR3: TGTGCCAGCAGTAAAAGAGGGGTTAAAGGGGAGTTATCGGGAAATGAGCAGTTCTTC. Translation: CASSKRGVKGELSGNEQFF.

In this sample, this clonotype turned up many times. The V and J genes are TRBV2 and TRBJ2-1; D is possibly TRBD2 (5 bases). CDR3 size: 13 residues. V lost 4 bases and J lost 5, with 9 bases in between. Per the germline V gene, CDR1 is SNHLY and CDR2 is FYNNEI. The chain's CDR3 is CASSALVNNEQFF. CDR3 bases: TGTGCCAGCAGTGCACTAGTTAACAATGAGCAGTTCTTC.

This clonotype was observed at least ten times. The chain carries TRBV30 and TRBJ2-5; D not certain. Trimming took off 0 bases at V and 4 bases at J, with 15 bases between the two ends. In germline, CDR1 is GTSNPN, CDR2 SVGIG (reference sequence). The CDR3 extends over 15 amino acids. CDR3 in amino acids: CAWSVRRQLLETQYF. The CDR3 DNA follows: TGTGCCTGGAGTGTACGTAGGCAGTTGTTAGAGACCCAGTACTTC.

There are many counts of this clonotype. Here the CDR3 reads CASGSSSGTGAEQYF. The CDR3 bases are TGCGCCAGCGGCTCGAGCTCCGGGACTGGCGCCGAGCAGTACTTC. The J gene is TRBJ2-7, the V gene TRBV5-1; D is perhaps TRBD2 (6 bases). The CDR3 is 15 residues long. The germline V gene encodes CDR1 SGHRS and CDR2 YFSETQ. V dropped 7 bases and J dropped 6 bases, with 23 bases sitting between them.

The chain employs TRBV27 and TRBJ1-6; weak D call: TRBD1 (6 bases). Germline V CDR1 and CDR2: MNHEY, SMNVEV (reference sequence). V lost 4 bases, J lost 0 bases, and 10 bases lay in between. The CDR3 is 16 residues long. CDR3 loop: CASSSTDSSYNSPLHF. In DNA, the CDR3 is TGTGCCAGCAGTTCAACGGACAGCTCCTATAATTCACCCCTCCACTTT.